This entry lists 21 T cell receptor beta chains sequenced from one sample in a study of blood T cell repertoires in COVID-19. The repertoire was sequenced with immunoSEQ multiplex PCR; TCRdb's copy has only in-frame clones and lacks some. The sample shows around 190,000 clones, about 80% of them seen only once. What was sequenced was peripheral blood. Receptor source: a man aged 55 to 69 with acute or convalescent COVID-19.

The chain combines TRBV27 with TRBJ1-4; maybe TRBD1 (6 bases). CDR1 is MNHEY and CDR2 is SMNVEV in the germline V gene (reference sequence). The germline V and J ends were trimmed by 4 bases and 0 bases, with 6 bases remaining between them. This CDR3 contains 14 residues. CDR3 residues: CASSYRATNEKLFF. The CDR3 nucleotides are TGTGCCAGCAGTTACAGGGCAACTAATGAAAAACTGTTTTTT.

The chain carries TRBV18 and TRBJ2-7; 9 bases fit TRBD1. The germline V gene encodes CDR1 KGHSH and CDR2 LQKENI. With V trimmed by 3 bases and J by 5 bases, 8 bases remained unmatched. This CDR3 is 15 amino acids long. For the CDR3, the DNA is TGTGCCAGCTCACCGGGGACAGGGTCGGTCCACGAGCAGTACTTC. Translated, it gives CASSPGTGSVHEQYF.

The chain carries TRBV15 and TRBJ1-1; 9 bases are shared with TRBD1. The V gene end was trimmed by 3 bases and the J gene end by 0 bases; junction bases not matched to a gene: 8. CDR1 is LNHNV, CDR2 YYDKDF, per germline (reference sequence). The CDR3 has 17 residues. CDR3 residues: CATSSARQGVMNTEAFF. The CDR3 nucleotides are TGTGCCACCAGCAGTGCTAGACAGGGGGTGATGAACACTGAAGCTTTCTTT. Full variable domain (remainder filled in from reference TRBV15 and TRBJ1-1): DAMVIQNPRYQVTQFGKPVTLSCSQTLNHNVMYWYQQKSSQAPKLLFHYYDKDFNNEADTPDNFQSRRPNTSFCFLDIRSPGLGDTAMYLCATSSARQGVMNTEAFFGQGTRLTVV.

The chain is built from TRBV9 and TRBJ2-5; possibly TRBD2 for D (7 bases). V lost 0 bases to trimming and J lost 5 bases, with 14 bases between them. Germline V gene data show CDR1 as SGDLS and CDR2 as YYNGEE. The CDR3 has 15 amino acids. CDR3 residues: CASSVAGGARETQYF. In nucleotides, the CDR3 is TGTGCCAGCAGCGTAGCTGGGGGGGCCCGGGAGACCCAGTACTTC.

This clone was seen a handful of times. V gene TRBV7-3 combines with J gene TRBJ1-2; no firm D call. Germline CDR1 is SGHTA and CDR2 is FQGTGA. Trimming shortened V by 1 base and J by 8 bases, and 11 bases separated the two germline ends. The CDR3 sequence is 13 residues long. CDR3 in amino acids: CASSLNAGDGYTF. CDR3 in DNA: TGTGCCAGCAGCTTAAATGCGGGAGACGGCTACACCTTC. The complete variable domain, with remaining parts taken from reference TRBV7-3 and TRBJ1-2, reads GAGVSQTPSNKVTEKGKYVELRCDPISGHTALYWYRQSLGQGPEFLIYFQGTGAADDSGLPNDRFFAVRPEGSVSTLKIQRTERGDSAVYLCASSLNAGDGYTFGSGTRLTVV.

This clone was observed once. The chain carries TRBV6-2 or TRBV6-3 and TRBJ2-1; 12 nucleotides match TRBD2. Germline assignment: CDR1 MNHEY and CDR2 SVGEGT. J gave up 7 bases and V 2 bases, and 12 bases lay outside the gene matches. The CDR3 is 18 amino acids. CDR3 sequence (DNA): TGTGCCAGCAGTTACCCCTCAGGACTAGCGGGAATTATGAATGAGCAGTTCTTC. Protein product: CASSYPSGLAGIMNEQFF.

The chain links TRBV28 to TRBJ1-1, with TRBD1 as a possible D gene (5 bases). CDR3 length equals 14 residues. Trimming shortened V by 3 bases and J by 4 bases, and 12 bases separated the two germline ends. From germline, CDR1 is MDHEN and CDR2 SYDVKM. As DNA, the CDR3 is TGTGCCAGCAGTTTGGGGGGTCCGGGCACTGAAGCTTTCTTT. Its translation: CASSLGGPGTEAFF.

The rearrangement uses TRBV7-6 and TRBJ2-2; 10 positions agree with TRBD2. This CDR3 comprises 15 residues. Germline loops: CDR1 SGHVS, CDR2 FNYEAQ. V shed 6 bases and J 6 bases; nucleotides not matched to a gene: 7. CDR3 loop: CASRATSGKPGELFF. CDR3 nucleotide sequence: TGTGCCAGCAGGGCTACTAGCGGGAAGCCCGGGGAGCTGTTTTTT.

The CDR3 region is CASSQSSGGQYF. CDR3 nucleotide sequence: TGCGCCAGCAGTCAATCGTCGGGGGGGCAGTACTTC. This chain links TRBV23-1 with TRBJ2-5; 8 bases are a match to TRBD2. TRBV23-1 falls under the ORF class, with uncertain function. Trimming at V came to 0 bases and at J to 11 bases, leaving 2 bases not matched to a gene. The CDR3 covers 12 residues.

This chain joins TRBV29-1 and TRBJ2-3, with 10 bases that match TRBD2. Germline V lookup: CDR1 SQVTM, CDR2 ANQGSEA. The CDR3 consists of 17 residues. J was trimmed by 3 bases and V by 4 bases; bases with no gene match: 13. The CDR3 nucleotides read TGCAGCGTTGTGGGATATAGTCTAGCGGGGGTAACAGATACGCAGTATTTT. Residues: CSVVGYSLAGVTDTQYF.

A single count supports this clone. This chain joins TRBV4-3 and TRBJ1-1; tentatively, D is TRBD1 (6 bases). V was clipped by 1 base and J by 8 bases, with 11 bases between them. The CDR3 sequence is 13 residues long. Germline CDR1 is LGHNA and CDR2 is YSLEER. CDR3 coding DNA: TGCGCCAGCAGCCAAGGGGCCGGGACAGAAGCTTTCTTT. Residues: CASSQGAGTEAFF.

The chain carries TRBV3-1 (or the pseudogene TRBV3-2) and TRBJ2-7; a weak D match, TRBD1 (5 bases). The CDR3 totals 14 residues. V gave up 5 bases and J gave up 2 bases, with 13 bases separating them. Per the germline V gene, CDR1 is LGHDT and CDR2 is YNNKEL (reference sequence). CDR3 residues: CASSDMTVAYEQYF. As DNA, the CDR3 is TGTGCCAGCAGCGACATGACAGTCGCCTACGAGCAGTACTTC.

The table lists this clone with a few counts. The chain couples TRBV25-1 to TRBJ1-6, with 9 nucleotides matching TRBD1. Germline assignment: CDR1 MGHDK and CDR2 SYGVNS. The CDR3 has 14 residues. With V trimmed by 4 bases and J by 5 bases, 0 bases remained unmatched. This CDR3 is CASSGTGDNSPLHF. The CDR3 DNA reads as TGTGCCAGCAGTGGGACAGGGGATAATTCACCCCTCCACTTT.

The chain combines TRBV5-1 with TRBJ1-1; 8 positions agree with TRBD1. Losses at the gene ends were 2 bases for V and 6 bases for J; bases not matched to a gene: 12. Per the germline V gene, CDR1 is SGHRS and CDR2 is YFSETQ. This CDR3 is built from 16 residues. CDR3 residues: CASSFTSGTGFSEAFF. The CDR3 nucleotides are TGCGCCAGCAGCTTCACCTCCGGGACAGGTTTTTCTGAAGCTTTCTTT.

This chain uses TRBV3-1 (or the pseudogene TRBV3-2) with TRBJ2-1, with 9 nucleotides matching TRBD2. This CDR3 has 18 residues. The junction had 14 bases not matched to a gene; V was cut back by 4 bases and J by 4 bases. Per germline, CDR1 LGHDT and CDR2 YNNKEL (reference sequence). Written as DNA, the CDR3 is TGTGCCAGCAGCCCATCCGGCAGACTAGCGGACGTTTACAATGAGCAGTTCTTC. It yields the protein CASSPSGRLADVYNEQFF.

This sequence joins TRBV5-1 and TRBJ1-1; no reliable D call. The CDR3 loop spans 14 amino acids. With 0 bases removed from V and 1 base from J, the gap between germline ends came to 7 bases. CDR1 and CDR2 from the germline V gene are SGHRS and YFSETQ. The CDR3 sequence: CASSLGHPNTEAFF. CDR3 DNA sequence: TGCGCCAGCAGCTTGGGACACCCGAACACTGAAGCTTTCTTT.

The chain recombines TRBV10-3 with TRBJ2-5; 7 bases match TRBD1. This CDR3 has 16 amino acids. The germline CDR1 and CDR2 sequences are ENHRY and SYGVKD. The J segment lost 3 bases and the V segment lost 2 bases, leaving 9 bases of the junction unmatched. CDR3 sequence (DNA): TGTGCCATCAGTGAGAGGTGGGACAGCGGAAAAGAGACCCAGTACTTC. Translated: CAISERWDSGKETQYF.

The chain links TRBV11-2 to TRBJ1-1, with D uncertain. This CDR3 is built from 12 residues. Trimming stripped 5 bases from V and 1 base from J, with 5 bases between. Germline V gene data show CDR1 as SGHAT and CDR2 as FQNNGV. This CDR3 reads CASSLTNTEAFF. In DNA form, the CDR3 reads TGTGCCAGCAGCCTAACGAACACTGAAGCTTTCTTT.

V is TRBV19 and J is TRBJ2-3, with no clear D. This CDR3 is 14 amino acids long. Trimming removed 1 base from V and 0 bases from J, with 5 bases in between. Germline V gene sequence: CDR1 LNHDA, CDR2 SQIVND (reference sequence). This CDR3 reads CASSIAFSTDTQYF. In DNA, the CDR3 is TGTGCCAGTAGTATAGCATTCAGCACAGATACGCAGTATTTT.

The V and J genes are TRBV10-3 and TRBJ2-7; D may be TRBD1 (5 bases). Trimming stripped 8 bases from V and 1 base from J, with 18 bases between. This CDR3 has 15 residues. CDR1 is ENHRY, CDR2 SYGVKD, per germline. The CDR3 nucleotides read TGTGCCATCTCCCGAAATCAGGGCGCATCCTACGAGCAGTACTTC. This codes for CAISRNQGASYEQYF.

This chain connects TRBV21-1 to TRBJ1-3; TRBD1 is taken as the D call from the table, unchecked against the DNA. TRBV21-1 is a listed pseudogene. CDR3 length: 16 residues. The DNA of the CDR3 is TGTGCCAGCAGCAATCCTGGACAGGGGAAAGGAAACACCATATATTTT. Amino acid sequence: CASSNPGQGKGNTIYF.